This T cell receptor (beta chain) was sequenced in a study of T cell repertoires in cytomegalovirus infection. Study information: CMV infection and matching HLA type were both indicated by public TCR beta signatures. Study conclusions and caveats: Individuals carrying CMV plus the relevant HLA were identified by cumulative frequency of public TCR beta families.

Notes on this clonotype: Its specificity is unknown.

V dropped 11 bases and J dropped 6 bases, with 17 bases sitting between them. Germline CDR1 and CDR2: MNHEY and SMNVEV (reference sequence). The CDR3 spans 13 residues. TCRdb ran MiXCR on the reads and lists one entry per CDR3 protein. Altogether about half a million distinct CDR3 sequences are present, roughly 43% being singletons, with the ten largest covering roughly two fifths. The receptor was derived from a human donor in good health (CMV status not recorded). Some clones in this sample may be carry-over from other donors' samples. Sequencing used cultured PBMCs, obtained from culture after CMV antigen stimulation. The chain links TRBV27 to TRBJ2-1; D is ambiguous. DNA for the CDR3: TGTGCCTCCTTTCCAACCTGGGGCAATGAGCAGTTCTTC. This encodes CASFPTWGNEQFF.